One sample yielded the 11 T cell receptor beta chains listed below, sequenced in a study of cytomegalovirus exposure and HLA in healthy donors. Both 60 Vbeta primers and 13 Jbeta primers went into the PCR. TCRdb's copy holds only in-frame clones and misses some; the assay was immunoSEQ multiplex PCR. This sample yields roughly 250,000 clones, of which roughly 86% are seen a single time; approximately 2% belongs to the top ten. Sequenced sample: PBMCs. These receptors were taken from a woman aged 40 to 50 in good health and CMV-seropositive.

Remarks on this clone: The germline gene is not matched at one end of the junction; a read error may be the cause. V is TRBV7-2 and J is TRBJ2-4, with TRBD1 matching 8 bases. The CDR3 is 18 amino acids. The germline V gene encodes CDR1 SGHTA and CDR2 FQGNSA. The CDR3 loop is CASSATGTGANAKNSQYF. As DNA, the CDR3 is TGTGCCAGCAGCGCAACCGGGACAGGAGCTAATGCCAAAAACAGTCAGTACTTC.

This sequence joins TRBV27 and TRBJ1-1; no clear D. Germline V gene data show CDR1 as MNHEY and CDR2 as SMNVEV (reference sequence). CDR3 size: 13 residues. Deletions cut 2 bases from V and 1 base from J, with 5 bases between. DNA of the CDR3: TGTGCCAGCAGTTTAGTACAGAACACTGAAGCTTTCTTT. Encoded protein: CASSLVQNTEAFF.

This sequence joins TRBV7-2 and TRBJ2-3; a weak D match, TRBD2 (6 bases). Trimming took off 4 bases at V and 6 bases at J, with 17 bases between the two ends. From germline, CDR1 is SGHTA and CDR2 FQGNSA. The CDR3 spans 15 residues. The CDR3 region has the DNA TGTGCCAGCAGCTCCCTCGCGGGGCGAGTGGATACGCAGTATTTT. Protein: CASSSLAGRVDTQYF.

The J gene is TRBJ2-7, the V gene TRBV6-6, with a possible D match to TRBD2 (5 bases). Trimming shortened V by 5 bases and J by 1 base, and 12 bases separated the two germline ends. The CDR3 totals 14 residues. Germline V gene lookup returns CDR1 MNHNY and CDR2 SVGAGI (reference sequence). The CDR3 protein is CASSISGWSYEQYF. The DNA of the CDR3 is TGTGCCAGCAGTATCAGCGGTTGGTCCTACGAGCAGTACTTC.

This rearrangement joins TRBV6-5 to TRBJ2-2, with TRBD1 matching over 8 bases. This CDR3 contains 14 residues. Germline V CDR1 and CDR2: MNHEY, SVGAGI. V was pared by 8 bases and J by 4 bases, with 6 bases of the junction left unmatched. The CDR3 spells CASHGTGGTGELFF. The CDR3 nucleotides read TGTGCCAGCCATGGAACAGGGGGCACCGGGGAGCTGTTTTTT.

V and J are TRBV10-1 and TRBJ1-5; D gene unclear. The ends were cut back, 3 bases at V and 0 bases at J, with 15 bases in the middle. Germline CDR1 reads WNHNN; CDR2 reads SYGVQD (reference sequence). This CDR3 is built from 17 residues. CDR3 sequence: CASSDWPTPYSNQPQHF. CDR3 DNA sequence: TGCGCCAGCAGTGATTGGCCGACTCCATATAGCAATCAGCCCCAGCATTTT.

This clone has just a few counts. The J gene is TRBJ1-2, the V gene TRBV7-2, with 8 positions matching TRBD1. The length of the CDR3 is 16 residues. Germline V CDR1 and CDR2: SGHTA, FQGNSA. V trimming: 0 bases; J trimming: 3 bases; junction bases outside the gene matches: 6. CDR3 loop: CASSLAWDRSHYGYTF. CDR3 DNA sequence: TGTGCCAGCAGCTTAGCGTGGGACAGGAGCCACTATGGCTACACCTTC. Full variable domain (rest looked up from reference TRBV7-2 and TRBJ1-2): GAGVSQSPSNKVTEKGKDVELRCDPISGHTALYWYRQSLGQGLEFLIYFQGNSAPDKSGLPSDRFSAERTGGSVSTLTIQRTQQEDSAVYLCASSLAWDRSHYGYTFGSGTRLTVV.

This chain joins TRBV30 and TRBJ2-2; 7 bases fit TRBD1. The CDR3 totals 16 residues. Losses at the gene ends were 0 bases for V and 0 bases for J; bases not matched to a gene: 4. Germline CDR1 and CDR2: GTSNPN and SVGIG (reference sequence). The CDR3 bases are TGTGCCTGGAGTGTACCTGGGACAGCGAACACCGGGGAGCTGTTTTTT. Translating it yields CAWSVPGTANTGELFF.

The rearrangement joins TRBV29-1 to TRBJ2-1; no definite D call. The CDR3 length is 15 residues. Deletions cut 0 bases from V and 0 bases from J, with 9 bases between. CDR1 is SQVTM, CDR2 ANQGSEA, per germline. CDR3 sequence: CSVEEGFSSYNEQFF. As DNA, the CDR3 is TGCAGCGTTGAAGAGGGCTTCAGCTCCTACAATGAGCAGTTCTTC.

J is TRBJ1-1 and V is TRBV7-2, with D possibly TRBD1 on 6 matching bases. From germline, CDR1 is SGHTA and CDR2 FQGNSA. Trimming pared 6 bases from V and 1 base from J, leaving 12 bases between. This CDR3 is 14 amino acids long. The CDR3 spells CASSSGVGNTEAFF. CDR3 sequence (DNA): TGTGCCAGCAGTTCAGGGGTGGGGAACACTGAAGCTTTCTTT.

The chain employs TRBV15 and TRBJ2-7; TRBD1 matches 8 bases. CDR1 LNHNV and CDR2 YYDKDF come from the germline V gene (reference sequence). J lost 6 bases, V lost 0 bases, and 4 bases had no gene match. This CDR3 is built from 14 residues. CDR3 in DNA: TGTGCCACCAGCAGAGACCGACAGGGGTCCGAGCAGTACTTC. Translating gives CATSRDRQGSEQYF.